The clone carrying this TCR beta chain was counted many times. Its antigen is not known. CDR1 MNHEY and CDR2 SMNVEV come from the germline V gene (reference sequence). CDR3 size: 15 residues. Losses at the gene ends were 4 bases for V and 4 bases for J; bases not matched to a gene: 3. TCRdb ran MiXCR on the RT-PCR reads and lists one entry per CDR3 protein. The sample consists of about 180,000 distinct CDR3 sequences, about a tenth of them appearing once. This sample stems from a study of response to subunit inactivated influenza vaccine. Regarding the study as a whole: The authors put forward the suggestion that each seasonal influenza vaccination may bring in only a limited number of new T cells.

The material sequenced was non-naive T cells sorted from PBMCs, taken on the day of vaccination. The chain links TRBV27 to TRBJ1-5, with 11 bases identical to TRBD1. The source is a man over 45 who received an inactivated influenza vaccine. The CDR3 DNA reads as TGTGCCAGCAGTTCAGGGACAGGGGGTAATCAGCCCCAGCATTTT. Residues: CASSSGTGGNQPQHF.